This T cell receptor beta chain derives from a study of memory CD4+ T cells and cytomegalovirus serostatus. Generated by immunoSEQ multiplex PCR, the TCRdb table keeps only in-frame clones and is missing some. The data contain 55,000 to 80,000 clones, around 76% of them singletons. The sort gate was single viable CD3+CD4+CD8-CD45RO+ cells for memory CD4+ T cells. Between the trimmed V and J ends, which lost 2 bases and 0 bases, there was a span of 4 bases. Germline loops: CDR1 SEHNR, CDR2 FQNEAQ (reference sequence). This CDR3 region has 14 residues. This clonotype was obtained from an adult in good health and CMV-seropositive. This chain uses TRBV7-9 with TRBJ1-4; no definite D call. What was sequenced was memory CD4+ T cells from blood. CDR3 amino acids: CASSLNATNEKLFF. CDR3 bases: TGTGCCAGCAGCTTAAATGCAACTAATGAAAAACTGTTTTTT.